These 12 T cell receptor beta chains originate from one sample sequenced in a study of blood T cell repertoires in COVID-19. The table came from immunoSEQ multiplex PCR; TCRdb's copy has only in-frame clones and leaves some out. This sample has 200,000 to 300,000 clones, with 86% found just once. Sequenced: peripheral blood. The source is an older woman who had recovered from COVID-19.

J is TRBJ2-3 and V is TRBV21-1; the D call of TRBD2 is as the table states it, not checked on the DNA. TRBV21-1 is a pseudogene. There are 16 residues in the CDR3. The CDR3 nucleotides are TGTGCCATCCCACCGGAACTAGCGGGGAGCACAGATACGCAGTATTTT. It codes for CAIPPELAGSTDTQYF.

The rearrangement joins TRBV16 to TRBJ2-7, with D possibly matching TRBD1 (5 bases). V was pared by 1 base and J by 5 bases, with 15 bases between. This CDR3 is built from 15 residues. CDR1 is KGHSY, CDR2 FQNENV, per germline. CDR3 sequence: CASSQLGRAWDEQYF. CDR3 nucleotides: TGTGCCAGCAGCCAATTAGGCAGGGCTTGGGACGAGCAGTACTTC.

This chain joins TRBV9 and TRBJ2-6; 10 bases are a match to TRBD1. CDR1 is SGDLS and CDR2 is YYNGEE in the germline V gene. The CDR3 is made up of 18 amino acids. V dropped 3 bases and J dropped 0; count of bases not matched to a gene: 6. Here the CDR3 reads CASSARGTGDSGANVLTF. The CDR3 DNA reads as TGTGCCAGCAGCGCCCGAGGGACAGGGGACTCTGGGGCCAACGTCCTGACTTTC.

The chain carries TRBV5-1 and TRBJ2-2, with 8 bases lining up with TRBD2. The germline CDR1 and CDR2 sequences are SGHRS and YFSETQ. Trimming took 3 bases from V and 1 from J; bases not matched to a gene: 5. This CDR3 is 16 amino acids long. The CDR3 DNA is TGCGCCAGCAGCTCCATCGCGGGGGGGAACACCGGGGAGCTGTTTTTT. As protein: CASSSIAGGNTGELFF.

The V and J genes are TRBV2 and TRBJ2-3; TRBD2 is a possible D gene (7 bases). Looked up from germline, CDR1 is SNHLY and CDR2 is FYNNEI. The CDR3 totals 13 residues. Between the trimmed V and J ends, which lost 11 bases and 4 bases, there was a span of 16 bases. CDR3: CALSRGASDTQYF. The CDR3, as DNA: TGTGCCCTTTCCCGGGGGGCTTCAGATACGCAGTATTTT.

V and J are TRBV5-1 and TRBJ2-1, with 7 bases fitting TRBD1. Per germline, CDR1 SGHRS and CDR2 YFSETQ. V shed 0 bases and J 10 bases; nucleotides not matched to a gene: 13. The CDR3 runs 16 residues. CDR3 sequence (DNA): TGCGCCAGCAGCTTGGTTCGCCAGGGACAGTACGGCGAGCAGTTCTTC. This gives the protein CASSLVRQGQYGEQFF.

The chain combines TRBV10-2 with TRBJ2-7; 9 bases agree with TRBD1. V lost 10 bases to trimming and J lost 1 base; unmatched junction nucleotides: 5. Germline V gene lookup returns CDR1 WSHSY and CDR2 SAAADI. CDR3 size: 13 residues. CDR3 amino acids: CATGQGFSYEQYF. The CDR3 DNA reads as TGCGCCACAGGACAGGGGTTTTCCTACGAGCAGTACTTC.

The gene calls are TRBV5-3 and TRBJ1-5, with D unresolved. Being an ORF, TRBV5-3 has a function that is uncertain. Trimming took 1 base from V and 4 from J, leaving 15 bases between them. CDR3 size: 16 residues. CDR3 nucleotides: TGTGCCAGAAGCTTGAGGCGCCTTCCCGGGAATCAGCCCCAGCATTTT. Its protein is CARSLRRLPGNQPQHF.

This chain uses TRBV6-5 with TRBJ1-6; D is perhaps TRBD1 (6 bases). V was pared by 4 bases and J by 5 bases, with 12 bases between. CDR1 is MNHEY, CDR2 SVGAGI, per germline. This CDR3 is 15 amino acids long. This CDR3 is CASSFRDTDNSPLHF. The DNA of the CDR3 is TGTGCCAGCAGTTTCCGGGACACGGATAATTCACCCCTCCACTTT.

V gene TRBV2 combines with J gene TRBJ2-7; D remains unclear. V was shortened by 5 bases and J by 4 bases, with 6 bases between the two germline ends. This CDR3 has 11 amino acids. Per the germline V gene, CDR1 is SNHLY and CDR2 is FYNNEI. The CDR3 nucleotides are TGTGCCAGCAGTAACACATACGAGCAGTACTTC. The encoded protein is CASSNTYEQYF. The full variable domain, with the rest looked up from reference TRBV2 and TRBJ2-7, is EPEVTQTPSHQVTQMGQEVILRCVPISNHLYFYWYRQILGQKVEFLVSFYNNEISEKSEIFDDQFSVERPDGSNFTLKIRSTKLEDSAMYFCASSNTYEQYFGPGTRLTVT.

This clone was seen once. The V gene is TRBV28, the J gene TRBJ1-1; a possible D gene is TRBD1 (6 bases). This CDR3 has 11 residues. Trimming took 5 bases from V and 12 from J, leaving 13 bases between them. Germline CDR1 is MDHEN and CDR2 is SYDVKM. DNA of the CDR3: TGTGCCAGCAGTACAACAGGGATACCTTTCTTT. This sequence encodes CASSTTGIPFF. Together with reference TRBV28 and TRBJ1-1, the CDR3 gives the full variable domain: DVKVTQSSRYLVKRTGEKVFLECVQDMDHENMFWYRQDPGLGLRLIYFSYDVKMKEKGDIPEGYSVSREKKERFSLILESASTNQTSMYLCASSTTGIPFFGQGTRLTVV.

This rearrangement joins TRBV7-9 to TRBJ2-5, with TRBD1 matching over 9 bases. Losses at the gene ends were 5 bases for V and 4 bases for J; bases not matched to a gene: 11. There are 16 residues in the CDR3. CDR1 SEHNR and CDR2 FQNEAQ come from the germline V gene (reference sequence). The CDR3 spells CASSQELPGQGETQYF. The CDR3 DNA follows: TGTGCCAGCAGCCAAGAATTACCGGGACAGGGAGAGACCCAGTACTTC.